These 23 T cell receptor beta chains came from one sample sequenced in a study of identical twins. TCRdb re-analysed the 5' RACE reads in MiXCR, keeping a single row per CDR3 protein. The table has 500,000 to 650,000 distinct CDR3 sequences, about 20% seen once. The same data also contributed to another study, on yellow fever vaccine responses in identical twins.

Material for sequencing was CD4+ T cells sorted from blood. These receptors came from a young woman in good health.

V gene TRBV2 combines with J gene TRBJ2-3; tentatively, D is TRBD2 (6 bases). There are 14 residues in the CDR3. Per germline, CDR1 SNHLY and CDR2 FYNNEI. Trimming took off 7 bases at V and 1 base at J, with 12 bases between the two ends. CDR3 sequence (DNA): TGTGCCAGCAACTTGGGACTCGGCACAGATACGCAGTATTTT. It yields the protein CASNLGLGTDTQYF.

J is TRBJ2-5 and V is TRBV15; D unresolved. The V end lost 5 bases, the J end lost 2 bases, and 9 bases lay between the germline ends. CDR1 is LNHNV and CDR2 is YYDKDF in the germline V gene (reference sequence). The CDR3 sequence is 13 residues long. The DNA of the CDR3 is TGTGCCACCAGCGGTCATCTTCAAGAGACCCAGTACTTC. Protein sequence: CATSGHLQETQYF.

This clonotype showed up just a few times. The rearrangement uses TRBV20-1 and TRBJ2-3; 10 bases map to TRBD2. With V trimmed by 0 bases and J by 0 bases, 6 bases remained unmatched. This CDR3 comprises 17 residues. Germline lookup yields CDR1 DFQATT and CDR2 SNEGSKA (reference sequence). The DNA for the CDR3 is TGCAGTGCTAGAGATTCTAGCGGGAGCTCTAGCACAGATACGCAGTATTTT. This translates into CSARDSSGSSSTDTQYF.

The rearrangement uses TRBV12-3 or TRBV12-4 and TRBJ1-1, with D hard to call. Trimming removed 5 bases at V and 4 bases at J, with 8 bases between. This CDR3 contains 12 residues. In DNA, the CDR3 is TGTGCCAGCAGTGGGTGGAGCACTGAAGCTTTCTTT. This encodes CASSGWSTEAFF.

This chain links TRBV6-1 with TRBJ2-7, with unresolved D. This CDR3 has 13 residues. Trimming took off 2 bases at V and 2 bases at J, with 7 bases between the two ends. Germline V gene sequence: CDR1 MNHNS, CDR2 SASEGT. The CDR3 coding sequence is TGTGCCAGCAGTGAATTAATGACCTACGAGCAGTACGTC. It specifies CASSELMTYEQYV.

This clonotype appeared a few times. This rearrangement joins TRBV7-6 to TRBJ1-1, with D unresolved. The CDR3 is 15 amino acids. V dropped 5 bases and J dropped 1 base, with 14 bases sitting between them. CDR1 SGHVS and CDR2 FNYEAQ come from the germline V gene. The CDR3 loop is CASSNSGSPNTEAFF. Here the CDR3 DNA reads TGTGCCAGCAGCAATAGCGGGTCCCCGAACACTGAAGCTTTCTTT.

CDR3 bases: TGTGCCAGCAGTTTATACAGCAACTATGGCTACACCTTC. Translation: CASSLYSNYGYTF. V usage is TRBV27 and J usage is TRBJ1-2; no reliable D call. The germline gives CDR1 MNHEY, CDR2 SMNVEV (reference sequence). The CDR3 spans 13 residues. Trimming removed 1 base at V and 2 bases at J, with 5 bases between.

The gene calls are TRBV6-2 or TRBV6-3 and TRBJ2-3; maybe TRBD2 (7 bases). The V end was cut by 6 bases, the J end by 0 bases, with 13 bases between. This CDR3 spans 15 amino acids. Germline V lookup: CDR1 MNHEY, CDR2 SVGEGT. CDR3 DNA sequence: TGTGCCAGCAGGGGGGCTAGCGGTAGCACAGATACGCAGTATTTT. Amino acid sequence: CASRGASGSTDTQYF.

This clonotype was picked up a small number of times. CDR3 nucleotide sequence: TGTGCCAGCTCGCAACTAGCGGGAGGAGGAGAGCAGTTCTTC. Protein product: CASSQLAGGGEQFF. This chain links TRBV6-4 with TRBJ2-1; TRBD2 agrees at 12 bases. The CDR3 sequence is 14 residues long. The J segment lost 10 bases and the V segment lost 8 bases, leaving 9 bases of the junction unmatched. Germline V gene lookup returns CDR1 MRHNA and CDR2 SNTAGT.

The CDR3 sequence is CSARPKVGLASYV. CDR3 sequence (DNA): TGCAGTGCTAGACCAAAAGTAGGCCTAGCTTCGTACGTC. The chain carries TRBV20-1 and TRBJ2-7, with D possibly being TRBD2 (5 bases). CDR3 length: 13 residues. V was cut by 2 bases and J by 12 bases, with 20 bases left in between. Germline V lookup: CDR1 DFQATT, CDR2 SNEGSKA (reference sequence).

The CDR3 sequence: CASSPRMTSVLQETQYF. DNA of the CDR3: TGTGCCAGCTCACCACGTATGACTAGCGTATTGCAAGAGACCCAGTACTTC. V usage is TRBV18 and J usage is TRBJ2-5; TRBD2 matches at 8 bases. There are 17 residues in the CDR3. The ends lost 1 base at V and 2 bases at J; junction bases unmatched: 9. Germline CDR1 and CDR2: KGHSH and LQKENI.

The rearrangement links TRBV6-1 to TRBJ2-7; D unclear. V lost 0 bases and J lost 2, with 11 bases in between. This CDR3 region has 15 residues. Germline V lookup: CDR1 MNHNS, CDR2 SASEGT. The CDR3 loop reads CASSEAVLPTYEQYF. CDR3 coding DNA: TGTGCCAGCAGTGAAGCTGTGTTACCGACCTACGAGCAGTACTTC.

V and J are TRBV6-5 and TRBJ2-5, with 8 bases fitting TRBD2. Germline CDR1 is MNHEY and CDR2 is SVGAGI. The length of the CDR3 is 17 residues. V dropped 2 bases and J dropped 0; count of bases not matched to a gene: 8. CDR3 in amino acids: CASSYRGSGVYQETQYF. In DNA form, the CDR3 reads TGTGCCAGCAGTTACCGGGGTAGCGGGGTTTACCAAGAGACCCAGTACTTC.

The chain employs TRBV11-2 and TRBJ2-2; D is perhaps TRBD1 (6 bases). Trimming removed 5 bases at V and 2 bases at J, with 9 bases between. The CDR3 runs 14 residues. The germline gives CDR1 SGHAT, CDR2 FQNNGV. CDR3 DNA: TGTGCCAGCAGCCGGGACATCAACACCGGGGAGCTGTTTTTT. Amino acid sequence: CASSRDINTGELFF.

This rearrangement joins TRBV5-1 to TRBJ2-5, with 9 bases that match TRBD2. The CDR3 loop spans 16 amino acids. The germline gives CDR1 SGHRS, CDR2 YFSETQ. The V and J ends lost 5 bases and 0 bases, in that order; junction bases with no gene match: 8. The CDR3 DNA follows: TGCGCCAGCAGTCGGGCTAGCGGGACGTACCAAGAGACCCAGTACTTC. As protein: CASSRASGTYQETQYF.

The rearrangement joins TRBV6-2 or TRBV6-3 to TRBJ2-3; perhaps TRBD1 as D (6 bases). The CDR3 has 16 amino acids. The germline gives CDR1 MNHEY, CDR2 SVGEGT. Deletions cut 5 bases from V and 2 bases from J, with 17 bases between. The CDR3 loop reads CASSGIVGHNTDTQYF. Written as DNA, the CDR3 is TGTGCCAGCAGTGGGATCGTGGGACACAACACAGATACGCAGTATTTT.

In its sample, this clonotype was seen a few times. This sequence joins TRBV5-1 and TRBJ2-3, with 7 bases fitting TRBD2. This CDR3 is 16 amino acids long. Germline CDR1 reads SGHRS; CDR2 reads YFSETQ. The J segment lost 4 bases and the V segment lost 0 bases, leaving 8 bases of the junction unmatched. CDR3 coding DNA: TGCGCCAGCAGCTTGGCCTGGCGGGAGAGCTCAGATACGCAGTATTTT. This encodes CASSLAWRESSDTQYF.

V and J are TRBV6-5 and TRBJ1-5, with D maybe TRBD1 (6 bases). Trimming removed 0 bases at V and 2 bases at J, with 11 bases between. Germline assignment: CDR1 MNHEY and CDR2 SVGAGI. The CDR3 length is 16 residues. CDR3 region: CASSYSWGGRNQPQHF. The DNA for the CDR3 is TGTGCCAGCAGTTACTCATGGGGGGGCCGCAATCAGCCCCAGCATTTT.

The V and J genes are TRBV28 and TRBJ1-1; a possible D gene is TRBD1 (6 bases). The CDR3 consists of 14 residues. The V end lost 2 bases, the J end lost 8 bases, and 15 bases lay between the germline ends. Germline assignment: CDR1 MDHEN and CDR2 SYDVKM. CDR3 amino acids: CASSLPNRVMEAFF. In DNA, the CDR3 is TGTGCCAGCAGTTTACCAAACAGGGTTATGGAAGCTTTCTTT. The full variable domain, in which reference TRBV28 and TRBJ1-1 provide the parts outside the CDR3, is DVKVTQSSRYLVKRTGEKVFLECVQDMDHENMFWYRQDPGLGLRLIYFSYDVKMKEKGDIPEGYSVSREKKERFSLILESASTNQTSMYLCASSLPNRVMEAFFGQGTRLTVV.

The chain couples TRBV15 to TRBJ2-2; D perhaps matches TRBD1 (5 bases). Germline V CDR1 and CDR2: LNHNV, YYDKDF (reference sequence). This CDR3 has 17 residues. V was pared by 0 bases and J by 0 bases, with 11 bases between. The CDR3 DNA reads TGTGCCACCAGCAGAGATTTCCCCAGGGCGAACACCGGGGAGCTGTTTTTT. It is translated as CATSRDFPRANTGELFF.

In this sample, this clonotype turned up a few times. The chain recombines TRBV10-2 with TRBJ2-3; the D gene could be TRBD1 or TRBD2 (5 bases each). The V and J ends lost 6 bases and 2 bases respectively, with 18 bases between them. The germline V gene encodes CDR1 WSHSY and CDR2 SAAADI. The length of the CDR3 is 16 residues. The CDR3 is CASRTVGEGPTDTQYF. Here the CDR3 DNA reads TGCGCCAGCAGGACGGTGGGGGAAGGCCCCACAGATACGCAGTATTTT.

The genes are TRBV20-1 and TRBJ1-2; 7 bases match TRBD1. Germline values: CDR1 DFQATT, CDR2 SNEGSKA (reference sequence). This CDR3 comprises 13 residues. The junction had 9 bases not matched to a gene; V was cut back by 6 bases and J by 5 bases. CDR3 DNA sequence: TGCAGTGCCACCTCCGGGACAGCTTATGGCTACACCTTC. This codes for CSATSGTAYGYTF.

The DNA of the CDR3 is TGTGCCAGCACATCTCTGGGTGAGCAGTTCTTC. Protein product: CASTSLGEQFF. The rearrangement joins TRBV12-3 or TRBV12-4 to TRBJ2-1; D gene ambiguous. Trimming removed 7 bases at V and 9 bases at J, with 10 bases between. The CDR3 sequence is 11 residues long.